The rows below give T cell receptor beta chains drawn from one sample of a study of HIV-infected children after antiretroviral therapy interruption. Via MiXCR, TCRdb re-called the 3' RACE reads, giving one row per CDR3 protein. The sample shows about 89,000 distinct CDR3 sequences, about 6.3% of them seen only once. This sample comprised CD45RA+ CD4+ T cells from PBMCs, pooled from several time points, obtained from a donor given antiretroviral therapy, either interrupted or continuous. These receptor sequences come from a pool of human donors with HIV. CDR3s include the opening cysteine and the closing phenylalanine or tryptophan. Each record gives: J gene, CDR3 length, clone size, V gene, D gene, CDR3 DNA, CDR3 protein. The D gene is left open where the match is weak. Expanded clones get a size class; other rows say once, few or many, or leave the size out.

j_call: TRBJ2-7
cdr3_length: 16
clone_size: few
v_call: TRBV24-1
d_call: TRBD2
cdr3_nt: TGTGCCACCAGTGACCACGGGACTAGCGGGGCCTACGAGCAGTACTTC
cdr3_aa: CATSDHGTSGAYEQYF

j_call: TRBJ1-1
cdr3_length: 14
clone_size: many
v_call: TRBV27
d_call: -
cdr3_nt: TGTGCCAACCAAGGACGGAGAATCAACACTGAAGCTTTCTTT
cdr3_aa: CANQGRRINTEAFF

j_call: TRBJ2-3
cdr3_length: 17
clone_size: many
v_call: TRBV3-1
d_call: TRBD2
cdr3_nt: TGTGCCAGCAGCCAGGCTAGCGGGGGCGGGGACACAGATACGCAGTATTTT
cdr3_aa: CASSQASGGGDTDTQYF

j_call: TRBJ2-5
cdr3_length: 14
clone_size: many
v_call: TRBV4-1
d_call: -
cdr3_nt: TGCGCCAGCAGTTTCTCACCGGGGACCGAGACCCAGTACTTC
cdr3_aa: CASSFSPGTETQYF

j_call: TRBJ2-7
cdr3_length: 15
clone_size: many
v_call: TRBV27
d_call: TRBD1
cdr3_nt: TGTGCCAGCAGTTTCTACGGACAGGGCCTAGCTAGGCAGTACTTC
cdr3_aa: CASSFYGQGLARQYF

j_call: TRBJ1-5
cdr3_length: 14
clone_size: many
v_call: TRBV7-9
d_call: -
cdr3_nt: TGTGCCAGCAGTTACGGCGAGTGGGCCCAGCCCCAGCATTTT
cdr3_aa: CASSYGEWAQPQHF

j_call: TRBJ2-5
cdr3_length: 17
clone_size: many
v_call: TRBV6-1
d_call: TRBD1
cdr3_nt: TGTGCCAGCAGCAAACAGACAGGGGGGTGGGGCCGAGAGACCCAGTACTTC
cdr3_aa: CASSKQTGGWGRETQYF

j_call: TRBJ2-3
cdr3_length: 12
clone_size: few
v_call: TRBV9
d_call: -
cdr3_nt: TGTGCCAGCAGCGTAAGGACAGATACGCAGTATTTT
cdr3_aa: CASSVRTDTQYF

j_call: TRBJ2-5
cdr3_length: 14
clone_size: many
v_call: TRBV7-2
d_call: -
cdr3_nt: TGTGCCAGCAGCTTAAGACGGCCGCAAGAGACCCAGTACTTC
cdr3_aa: CASSLRRPQETQYF

j_call: TRBJ2-6
cdr3_length: 13
clone_size: -
v_call: TRBV15
d_call: -
cdr3_nt: TGTGCCACCAGCTATGCGGAGGCCAACGTCCTGACTTTC
cdr3_aa: CATSYAEANVLTF

j_call: TRBJ2-1
cdr3_length: 15
clone_size: many
v_call: TRBV12-3/TRBV12-4
d_call: -
cdr3_nt: TGTGCCAGCAGTTTGAACAGGGACCTCTCCAATGAGCAGTTCTTC
cdr3_aa: CASSLNRDLSNEQFF

j_call: TRBJ2-1
cdr3_length: 17
clone_size: many
v_call: TRBV6-5
d_call: -
cdr3_nt: TGTGCCAGCAGTTACTCGACTGGACAGAGCTCCTACAATGAGCAGTTCTTC
cdr3_aa: CASSYSTGQSSYNEQFF

j_call: TRBJ2-1
cdr3_length: 11
clone_size: medium-sized
v_call: TRBV11-3
d_call: -
cdr3_nt: TGTGCCAGCAGCGGAGACAATGAGCAGTTCTTC
cdr3_aa: CASSGDNEQFF

j_call: TRBJ1-2
cdr3_length: 14
clone_size: -
v_call: TRBV28
d_call: -
cdr3_nt: TGTGCCAGCAGTTTAAGTCTTCGGGAGGGTGGCTACACCTTC
cdr3_aa: CASSLSLREGGYTF

j_call: TRBJ1-2
cdr3_length: 17
clone_size: -
v_call: TRBV5-6
d_call: -
cdr3_nt: TGTGCCAGCATCATTGCAAGAATGGGGGAATTTAACTATGGCTACACCTTC
cdr3_aa: CASIIARMGEFNYGYTF

j_call: TRBJ2-5
cdr3_length: 13
clone_size: few
v_call: TRBV6-5
d_call: -
cdr3_nt: TGTGCCAGCAGTTGGGATCCCCAAGAGACCCAGTACTTC
cdr3_aa: CASSWDPQETQYF

j_call: TRBJ1-5
cdr3_length: 13
clone_size: many
v_call: TRBV12-3/TRBV12-4
d_call: -
cdr3_nt: TGTGCCAGCAGTGCAGGGAGAAGGCAGCCCCAGCATTTT
cdr3_aa: CASSAGRRQPQHF

j_call: TRBJ1-2
cdr3_length: 14
clone_size: -
v_call: TRBV15
d_call: -
cdr3_nt: TGTGCCACCAGCAGAAACAGGGATTTTTACGGCTACACCTTC
cdr3_aa: CATSRNRDFYGYTF

j_call: TRBJ1-5
cdr3_length: 15
clone_size: few
v_call: TRBV12-3/TRBV12-4
d_call: -
cdr3_nt: TGTGCCAGCAGTTTATCCGTCGGGACGGGGCAGCCCCAGCATTTT
cdr3_aa: CASSLSVGTGQPQHF

j_call: TRBJ2-5
cdr3_length: 15
clone_size: many
v_call: TRBV5-4
d_call: -
cdr3_nt: TGTGCCAGCAGCGAAGGAATAGGGGTTCAAGAGACCCAGTACTTC
cdr3_aa: CASSEGIGVQETQYF

j_call: TRBJ2-7
cdr3_length: 14
clone_size: many
v_call: TRBV12-3/TRBV12-4
d_call: -
cdr3_nt: TGTGCCAGCAGTTTAGCAAGCCAGCGCAACGAGCAGTACTTC
cdr3_aa: CASSLASQRNEQYF

j_call: TRBJ2-5
cdr3_length: 13
clone_size: many
v_call: TRBV12-3/TRBV12-4
d_call: -
cdr3_nt: TGTGCCAGCCTCATGGATAGCAGAGAGACCCAGTACTTC
cdr3_aa: CASLMDSRETQYF

j_call: TRBJ1-4
cdr3_length: 15
clone_size: many
v_call: TRBV5-4
d_call: -
cdr3_nt: TGTGCCAGCAGCCGAGGGACTTCTAAGAATGAAAAACTGTTTTTT
cdr3_aa: CASSRGTSKNEKLFF